This paragraph covers one T cell receptor beta chain sequence. This record belongs to a study of blood T cell repertoires in COVID-19. With V trimmed by 2 bases and J by 0 bases, 0 bases remained unmatched. Germline CDR1 and CDR2: SNHLY and FYNNEI. CDR3 length: 15 amino acids. Some clones are missing from TCRdb's copy, which holds only in-frame ones; the method was immunoSEQ multiplex PCR. The sample records approximately 310,000 clones, 85% being singletons. Participants, about 18 to 90 years old, spanned fewer than 25 US areas. Assignment of participants to cohorts was predicated upon participant-reported clinical history.

The receptor comes from a woman under 40 who had been exposed to COVID-19. This chain links TRBV2 with TRBJ2-1; 8 bases match TRBD2. Sequencing was done on a sample of PBMCs or T cells enriched from blood (not recorded which). CDR3 sequence: CASSESGGSYNEQFF. In DNA, the CDR3 is TGTGCCAGCAGTGAAAGCGGGGGCTCCTACAATGAGCAGTTCTTC.